The following is a T cell receptor (beta chain) sequence with its context. The sample is drawn from a study of blood T cell repertoires in COVID-19. The participants were between roughly 18 and 90 years old and came from roughly 25 US areas. Here immunoSEQ multiplex PCR was the method, and the copy in TCRdb shows in-frame clones only, minus some. The sample consists of some 400,000 clones, roughly 90% of them appearing once. The sequencing sample was made of PBMCs or T cells enriched from blood (not recorded which). The TCR sequence derives from a middle-aged woman who had been exposed to COVID-19.

The CDR3 DNA reads TGCGCCAGCAGCTTTAGCGGGGTGGGAGAGCAGTACTTC. This gives the protein CASSFSGVGEQYF. The chain joins TRBV5-1 to TRBJ2-7; 8 bases line up with TRBD2. Germline V lookup: CDR1 SGHRS, CDR2 YFSETQ. The CDR3 spans 13 residues. The trim removed 2 bases at V and 7 bases at J, leaving 5 bases unmatched.